Below, 4 T cell receptor beta chains from the same sample are listed, as sequenced in a study of regulatory T cells in long-lasting Graves disease. Time point here: newly diagnosed GD, antithyroid drugs for less than 3 months. The TCR library was prepared using RNA isolated from PBMCs. Researchers made TCR beta libraries by using iRepertoire HTBI primers and running Arm-PCR on CDR3 regions. TCRdb analysed the multiplex PCR reads with MiXCR anew, one entry per CDR3 protein. The sample includes 500,000 to 700,000 distinct CDR3 sequences, 16% of them seen just once. The same sample was also used in a study of T cells in Graves' hyperthyroidism and ophthalmopathy.

The material was peripheral blood mononuclear cells (PBMCs), obtained at new diagnosis, from a patient treated with antithyroid drugs. Receptors were obtained from a woman in her thirties with Graves disease.

The gene calls are TRBV28 and TRBJ2-3, with 9 nucleotides matching TRBD2. TRBJ2-5 explains the end of the DNA better; the J call may be wrong. The CDR3 has 15 residues. CDR1 and CDR2 (germline): MDHEN, SYDVKM. The CDR3 DNA is TGTGCCAGCAGTTTTGAGGGCGGGAGGGTGGAGACCCAGTACTTC. Translation gives CASSFEGGRVETQYF.

This clonotype has ten or more counts. The rearrangement joins TRBV7-9 to TRBJ2-3; 8 nucleotides match TRBD1. Per the germline V gene, CDR1 is SEHNR and CDR2 is FQNEAQ (reference sequence). This CDR3 comprises 16 residues. V was pared by 5 bases and J by 1 base, with 8 bases of the junction left unmatched. CDR3 nucleotide sequence: TGTGCCAGCAGCAAGGACGGGACAGGTCGCACAGATACGCAGTATTTT. This gives the protein CASSKDGTGRTDTQYF.

This clonotype turned up a few times. The chain links TRBV20-1 to TRBJ1-2; no clear D. From germline, CDR1 is DFQATT and CDR2 SNEGSKA (reference sequence). This CDR3 region has 12 residues. The V and J ends lost 4 bases and 4 bases respectively, with 10 bases between them. CDR3 nucleotide sequence: TGCAGTGCTACGGACGGCTCCTATGGCTACACCTTC. Protein sequence: CSATDGSYGYTF.

V usage is TRBV5-1 and J usage is TRBJ1-1, with a possible D match to TRBD1 (6 bases). The CDR3 totals 15 residues. Trimming pared 2 bases from V and 4 bases from J, leaving 15 bases between. CDR1 is SGHRS, CDR2 YFSETQ, per germline. CDR3 sequence: CASSLEQGIRTEAFF. The CDR3 DNA sequence: TGCGCCAGCAGCTTAGAACAGGGAATTCGCACTGAAGCTTTCTTT.